The 17 T cell receptor beta chains below were found in one sample sequenced in a study of T cells in Graves' hyperthyroidism and ophthalmopathy. TCR beta CDR3 sequences were amplified from RNA transcripts. The primer set for the first-round RT-PCR of the TCR CDR3 was HTBI. From the multiplex PCR reads, TCRdb called clonotypes with MiXCR, one entry per CDR3 protein. This repertoire shows under 400,000 distinct CDR3 sequences, roughly 14% found once; its top ten account for 28%. The sequenced material came from blood. All receptors come from a woman younger than 35 with Graves' hyperthyroidism that later progressed to Graves' ophthalmopathy.

This rearrangement joins TRBV7-2 to TRBJ2-2; the D gene could be TRBD1 or TRBD2 (5 bases each). Trimming removed 5 bases at V and 2 bases at J, with 24 bases between. Germline V CDR1 and CDR2: SGHTA, FQGNSA. The CDR3 sequence is 19 residues long. The CDR3 bases are TGTGCCAGCAGCCTTGGGGGACCCCGCCCGGGGAGAAACACCGGGGAGCTGTTTTTT. Its translation: CASSLGGPRPGRNTGELFF. The entire variable domain, with the rest obtained from reference TRBV7-2 and TRBJ2-2, is as follows: GAGVSQSPSNKVTEKGKDVELRCDPISGHTALYWYRQSLGQGLEFLIYFQGNSAPDKSGLPSDRFSAERTGGSVSTLTIQRTQQEDSAVYLCASSLGGPRPGRNTGELFFGEGSRLTVL.

V is TRBV28 and J is TRBJ1-5; 9 bases line up with TRBD1. The germline V gene has CDR1 MDHEN and CDR2 SYDVKM. The CDR3 totals 15 residues. J was trimmed by 6 bases and V by 6 bases; bases with no gene match: 9. The CDR3 here is CASSRGQGRSQPQHF. CDR3 coding DNA: TGTGCCAGCAGCCGGGGACAGGGCCGGAGTCAGCCCCAGCATTTT.

This clonotype was counted at least ten times. The chain couples TRBV20-1 to TRBJ2-3; D call uncertain. This CDR3 is built from 13 residues. V lost 5 bases, J lost 2 bases, and 11 bases lay in between. Per germline, CDR1 DFQATT and CDR2 SNEGSKA (reference sequence). CDR3 DNA sequence: TGCAGTGCTTCAACTACGCACACAGATACGCAGTATTTT. It yields the protein CSASTTHTDTQYF.

The CDR3: CASSFGDRGRGQPQHF. The CDR3 DNA reads TGTGCCAGCAGTTTTGGGGACAGGGGGCGCGGTCAGCCCCAGCATTTT. The V and J genes are TRBV12-3 or TRBV12-4 and TRBJ1-5, with 12 bases matching TRBD1. The CDR3 length is 16 residues. V gave up 3 bases and J gave up 6 bases; unmatched junction bases: 6.

The chain is built from TRBV7-2 and TRBJ2-1; no firm D call. Deletions cut 2 bases from V and 8 bases from J, with 10 bases between. CDR3 length equals 13 residues. Germline V lookup: CDR1 SGHTA, CDR2 FQGNSA. The CDR3 DNA reads as TGTGCCAGCAGCTTACGGGCGGCCGATGAGCAGTTCTTC. This translates into CASSLRAADEQFF.

Notes on this clonotype: The junction does not match germline at one end; this may be a read error. The chain joins TRBV15 to TRBJ1-2; D not resolved. The CDR3 is 14 amino acids. The germline V gene has CDR1 LNHNV and CDR2 YYDKDF (reference sequence). In DNA form, the CDR3 reads TGTGCCACCAGCAGAGACCGACCTGAAGGTGGCCACACCTTC. It is translated as CATSRDRPEGGHTF.

This clonotype was counted at least ten times. The chain is built from TRBV7-9 and TRBJ2-7, with 9 bases lining up with TRBD1. V dropped 5 bases and J dropped 2; count of bases not matched to a gene: 4. Germline V lookup: CDR1 SEHNR, CDR2 FQNEAQ (reference sequence). The CDR3 length is 14 residues. In nucleotides, the CDR3 is TGTGCCAGCAGCCCCTGGGACAGGGCCTACGAGCAGTACTTC. This sequence encodes CASSPWDRAYEQYF.

The rearrangement links TRBV5-1 to TRBJ2-5; D is unresolved. The CDR3 runs 15 residues. CDR1 SGHRS and CDR2 YFSETQ come from the germline V gene. The germline V and J ends were trimmed by 1 base and 1 base, with 11 bases remaining between them. CDR3 residues: CASSLYASPQETQYF. The CDR3 nucleotides read TGCGCCAGCAGCTTGTACGCCAGCCCCCAAGAGACCCAGTACTTC.

This clonotype was counted many times. V is TRBV7-3 and J is TRBJ2-3; either TRBD1 or TRBD2 may fit D (5 bases each). CDR1 is SGHTA and CDR2 is FQGTGA in the germline V gene. The V end was cut by 0 bases, the J end by 6 bases, with 7 bases between. The CDR3 contains 13 residues. The CDR3 region is CASSLTGADTQYF. For the CDR3, the DNA is TGTGCCAGCAGCTTAACCGGGGCGGATACGCAGTATTTT.

The J gene is TRBJ2-3, the V gene TRBV19; a weak D match, TRBD1 (6 bases). V dropped 5 bases and J dropped 4 bases, with 16 bases sitting between them. Germline V gene data show CDR1 as LNHDA and CDR2 as SQIVND (reference sequence). CDR3 length: 15 amino acids. CDR3 protein: CASSPPGHGPDTQYF. The CDR3 nucleotides are TGTGCCAGTAGTCCGCCGGGACATGGGCCAGATACGCAGTATTTT.

In this sample, this clonotype turned up many times. The V gene is TRBV28, the J gene TRBJ2-3, with 9 bases fitting TRBD2. V trimming: 6 bases; J trimming: 2 bases; junction bases outside the gene matches: 6. Per germline, CDR1 MDHEN and CDR2 SYDVKM. The CDR3 consists of 15 residues. The CDR3 protein is CASRLAGRPTDTQYF. The CDR3 region has the DNA TGTGCCAGCAGGCTAGCGGGACGCCCCACAGATACGCAGTATTTT. Filled out from reference TRBV28 and TRBJ2-3, the complete variable domain reads DVKVTQSSRYLVKRTGEKVFLECVQDMDHENMFWYRQDPGLGLRLIYFSYDVKMKEKGDIPEGYSVSREKKERFSLILESASTNQTSMYLCASRLAGRPTDTQYFGPGTRLTVL.

Ten or more counts support this clonotype. The chain joins TRBV2 to TRBJ1-2; TRBD1 matches at 7 bases. This CDR3 comprises 11 residues. The V gene end was trimmed by 7 bases and the J gene end by 5 bases; junction bases not matched to a gene: 1. The germline V gene has CDR1 SNHLY and CDR2 FYNNEI. In DNA form, the CDR3 reads TGTGCCAGCACAGGGGGGTATGGCTACACCTTC. Its translation is CASTGGYGYTF.

The rearrangement uses TRBV2 and TRBJ2-1; 10 nucleotides line up with TRBD1. J was trimmed by 8 bases and V by 6 bases; bases with no gene match: 7. This CDR3 comprises 14 residues. Per germline, CDR1 SNHLY and CDR2 FYNNEI. The CDR3 sequence: CASRWTGGVDEQFF. In DNA form, the CDR3 reads TGTGCCAGCAGGTGGACAGGGGGTGTAGATGAGCAGTTCTTC.

This chain connects TRBV20-1 to TRBJ2-7; 8 positions match TRBD1. The CDR3 extends over 12 amino acids. The germline V gene encodes CDR1 DFQATT and CDR2 SNEGSKA (reference sequence). With V trimmed by 6 bases and J by 6 bases, 7 bases remained unmatched. The CDR3 region has the DNA TGCAGTGCCCCGGGACAGGCTGGCGAGCAGTACTTC. Protein sequence: CSAPGQAGEQYF.

This chain joins TRBV18 and TRBJ2-7; D possibly corresponds to TRBD1 (6 bases). V dropped 0 bases and J dropped 0 bases, with 6 bases sitting between them. CDR1 is KGHSH, CDR2 LQKENI, per germline. CDR3 size: 14 residues. In DNA, the CDR3 is TGTGCCAGCTCACCACCGGACAGCTCCTACGAGCAGTACTTC. This sequence encodes CASSPPDSSYEQYF. Together with reference TRBV18 and TRBJ2-7, the CDR3 gives the full variable domain: NAGVMQNPRHLVRRRGQEARLRCSPMKGHSHVYWYRQLPEEGLKFMVYLQKENIIDESGMPKERFSAEFPKEGPSILRIQQVVRGDSAAYFCASSPPDSSYEQYFGPGTRLTVT.

This clonotype was seen many times. This chain links TRBV2 with TRBJ1-2, with TRBD1 matching 10 bases. Germline assignment: CDR1 SNHLY and CDR2 FYNNEI. The CDR3 totals 17 residues. With 7 bases clipped from V and 3 bases from J, the junction kept 14 bases outside the gene matches. CDR3 residues: CASTHRDRGLLDYGYTF. The CDR3, as DNA: TGTGCCAGCACCCACCGGGACAGGGGACTCTTGGACTATGGCTACACCTTC.

In this sample, this clonotype turned up many times. The CDR3 coding sequence is TGTGCCAGCAGCCAAAAAGACAGGGTAGACTACGAGCAGTACTTC. Amino acid sequence: CASSQKDRVDYEQYF. The chain carries TRBV14 and TRBJ2-7; 7 nucleotides line up with TRBD1. V lost 2 bases and J lost 3; bases outside the gene matches: 7. This CDR3 region has 15 residues. Germline lookup yields CDR1 SGHDN and CDR2 FVKESK.